This entry lists 3 T cell receptor beta chains sequenced from one sample in a study of spatial heterogeneity in lung cancer. Time point noted: blood at routine non-recurrence follow-up after resection. TCRdb reanalysed the 5' RACE reads using MiXCR and keeps one entry per CDR3 protein. The sample has 85,000 to 100,000 distinct CDR3 sequences; less than 20% are singletons. This specimen was PBMCs, taken at follow-up. These TCRs come from a male donor with early-stage non-small cell lung cancer.

This clonotype was detected a few times. The genes are TRBV3-1 and TRBJ1-1; no definite D call. The CDR3 length is 16 residues. CDR1 and CDR2 from the germline V gene are LGHDT and YNNKEL (reference sequence). Trimming cost V 0 bases and J 1 base, with 12 bases left between them. CDR3 coding DNA: TGTGCCAGCAGCCAAGAAACCGCTACTTCGAACACTGAAGCTTTCTTT. Its protein is CASSQETATSNTEAFF.

In its sample, this clonotype was seen many times. V gene TRBV11-3 combines with J gene TRBJ2-1, with TRBD2 identical over 11 bases. The germline gives CDR1 SGHNT, CDR2 YENEEA. The CDR3 extends over 17 amino acids. V lost 1 base to trimming and J lost 5 bases; unmatched junction nucleotides: 7. The CDR3 loop is CASSLALTSGSDNEQFF. The CDR3 DNA reads TGTGCCAGCAGCTTAGCCCTTACTAGCGGGAGCGACAATGAGCAGTTCTTC.

This clonotype was seen a few times. CDR3 protein: CAWNRGGVEAFF. CDR3 bases: TGTGCCTGGAACAGGGGGGGTGTTGAAGCTTTCTTT. This chain uses TRBV30 with TRBJ1-1; TRBD1 agrees at 8 bases. The CDR3 totals 12 residues. Trimming took 4 bases from V and 7 from J; bases not matched to a gene: 5. Germline V gene sequence: CDR1 GTSNPN, CDR2 SVGIG (reference sequence).